The source of this T cell receptor (beta chain) is a study of OX40 agonist ivuxolimab in advanced cancers. Overall study context: An agonistic anti-OX40 (CD134) antibody, ivuxolimab, was used to treat the patients. Enrolled patients in dose escalation had cancers that were hepatocellular carcinoma, melanoma, renal cell or head and neck cancer.

TCRdb's table, derived via immunoSEQ multiplex PCR, lists solely in-frame clones and lacks some. The repertoire consists of around 70,000 clones, with roughly 87% occurring once and the leading ten covering about 0.49%. Overall study results and limits: On average, CD8+ T cells had more expanded clones than CD4+. It was not determined which antigens were specifically recognized by the peripheral T cells that had undergone clonal expansion.

This clone was recorded once. Its matching antigen is unknown. The ends lost 5 bases at V and 1 base at J; junction bases unmatched: 10. Per germline, CDR1 SGHVS and CDR2 FQNEAQ. The CDR3 loop spans 17 amino acids. This chain connects TRBV7-8 to TRBJ2-1; 8 nucleotides line up with TRBD2. This TCR was recovered from an adult with an advanced solid tumor such as melanoma, head and neck, liver or kidney cancer. The specimen comprised CD4+ or CD8+ T cells sorted from blood, sampled in a trial of the OX40 agonist ivuxolimab. The DNA for the CDR3 is TGTGCCAGCAGCCCGGGAACGCGCGGGAGGTCCTACAATGAGCAGTTCTTC. Residues: CASSPGTRGRSYNEQFF.